This T cell receptor beta chain stems from a study of T cell changes during pregnancy in multiple sclerosis. Some clones are missing from TCRdb's copy, which holds only in-frame ones; the method was immunoSEQ multiplex PCR. The sample has 12,000 or so clones; 70% to 90% are singletons. The receptor comes from a female donor in good health, enrolled as a control in a pregnancy study. The specimen comprised CD8+ T cells from peripheral blood mononuclear cells, sampled in the second trimester of pregnancy.

The CDR3 sequence is CSVVDRGQRTSSGANVLTF. In nucleotides, the CDR3 is TGCAGCGTTGTGGACCGCGGACAGCGGACCAGCTCTGGGGCCAACGTCCTGACTTTC. The chain couples TRBV29-1 to TRBJ2-6; D possibly corresponds to TRBD1 (6 bases). The length of the CDR3 is 19 residues. V lost 4 bases, J lost 0 bases, and 22 bases lay in between. Germline lookup yields CDR1 SQVTM and CDR2 ANQGSEA. Together with reference TRBV29-1 and TRBJ2-6, the CDR3 gives the full variable domain: SAVISQKPSRDICQRGTSLTIQCQVDSQVTMMFWYRQQPGQSLTLIATANQGSEATYESGFVIDKFPISRPNLTFSTLTVSNMSPEDSSIYLCSVVDRGQRTSSGANVLTFGAGSRLTVL.